This entry lists 23 T cell receptor beta chains sequenced from one sample in a study of T cell repertoires in cytomegalovirus infection. TCRdb re-called the reads with MiXCR, one entry per CDR3 protein. The top ten clones hold approximately 2.4% of a sample with about 300,000 distinct CDR3 sequences, 8% to 10% of them seen once. Sequences were obtained from PBMCs. The receptors were gathered from a human donor in good health (CMV status not recorded). Some clones in this sample may be carry-over from other donors' samples.

Details on this clonotype: A single base separates this from a much larger clone, so it may be a read error. The chain employs TRBV29-1 and TRBJ2-1; TRBD2 aligns across 9 bases. The CDR3 is made up of 16 amino acids. V dropped 0 bases and J dropped 8; count of bases not matched to a gene: 11. In germline, CDR1 is SQVTM, CDR2 ANQGSEA. The CDR3 reads CSVEDLRRGGFDEQFF. In DNA, the CDR3 is TGCAGCGTTGAAGATCTCCGGCGGGGGGGCTTCGATGAGCAGTTCTTC.

This clonotype was seen only a few times. This chain uses TRBV7-9 with TRBJ1-5; 8 bases map to TRBD1. Trimming removed 5 bases from V and 2 bases from J; junction bases left unmatched: 5. The CDR3 runs 15 residues. Per germline, CDR1 SEHNR and CDR2 FQNEAQ (reference sequence). CDR3 sequence: CASSTGGVGNQPQHF. The DNA of the CDR3 is TGTGCCAGCAGCACAGGGGGTGTTGGCAATCAGCCCCAGCATTTT.

Ten or more counts support this clonotype. The V call is TRBV19, the J call TRBJ2-4; D perhaps matches TRBD1 (6 bases). The V gene's germline CDR1 is LNHDA and CDR2 SQIVND (reference sequence). The CDR3 has 15 amino acids. Trimming removed 10 bases at V and 3 bases at J, with 19 bases between. The CDR3 reads CATALPGTYKNIQYF. CDR3 in DNA: TGTGCCACCGCACTCCCCGGGACATACAAAAACATTCAGTACTTC.

This clonotype was seen many times. V is TRBV28 and J is TRBJ1-5; 10 nucleotides agree with TRBD1. Germline V gene data show CDR1 as MDHEN and CDR2 as SYDVKM. The V and J ends lost 5 bases and 9 bases, in that order; junction bases with no gene match: 13. This CDR3 has 16 residues. CDR3 loop: CASSPSLGQGKRPQHF. The CDR3 DNA reads as TGTGCCAGCAGTCCCTCCCTGGGACAGGGGAAGCGGCCCCAGCATTTT.

The V gene is TRBV29-1, the J gene TRBJ2-2; D tentatively fits TRBD1 or TRBD2 (5 bases each). V was pared by 7 bases and J by 0 bases, with 12 bases between. The CDR3 spans 14 residues. CDR1 SQVTM and CDR2 ANQGSEA come from the germline V gene. The CDR3: CSAGRGPNTGELFF. CDR3 coding DNA: TGCAGCGCGGGACGGGGCCCGAACACCGGGGAGCTGTTTTTT.

The table lists this clonotype with many counts. J is TRBJ2-2 and V is TRBV7-6, with 7 bases lining up with TRBD1. CDR1 SGHVS and CDR2 FNYEAQ come from the germline V gene. This CDR3 is 16 amino acids long. V was clipped by 5 bases and J by 4 bases; unmatched bases: 10. CDR3 in amino acids: CASSRRTGLGTGELFF. The CDR3 DNA reads as TGTGCCAGCAGCCGTCGGACAGGCCTTGGCACCGGGGAGCTGTTTTTT.

This clonotype was detected many times. This rearrangement joins TRBV7-2 to TRBJ2-4; 11 bases match TRBD1. From germline, CDR1 is SGHTA and CDR2 FQGNSA. The V and J ends lost 5 bases and 9 bases, in that order; junction bases with no gene match: 15. The CDR3 is 17 amino acids. CDR3 sequence: CASSTTGTGGGHGIQYF. Written as DNA, the CDR3 is TGTGCCAGCAGCACCACCGGGACAGGGGGGGGTCATGGCATTCAGTACTTC.

This clonotype was recorded many times. The V gene is TRBV6-1, the J gene TRBJ1-2, with 9 positions matching TRBD1. V shed 5 bases, J shed 7 bases, and the junction held 8 bases outside the gene matches. Per the germline V gene, CDR1 is MNHNS and CDR2 is SASEGT. The CDR3 totals 14 residues. The DNA for the CDR3 is TGTGCCAGCAGTTTTAGGACAGGGGATTTTGGCTACACCTTC. Its translation: CASSFRTGDFGYTF.

The chain combines TRBV5-1 with TRBJ2-5; 10 nucleotides align to TRBD1. The CDR3 consists of 15 residues. Germline assignment: CDR1 SGHRS and CDR2 YFSETQ. V trimming: 4 bases; J trimming: 4 bases; junction bases outside the gene matches: 7. CDR3 sequence (DNA): TGCGCCAGCAGCGAGCCGAGGACAGGGGGAGAGACCCAGTACTTC. As protein: CASSEPRTGGETQYF.

This clonotype was picked up many times. V and J are TRBV19 and TRBJ2-1; 8 bases agree with TRBD1. The CDR3 extends over 17 amino acids. V shed 1 base and J 8 bases; nucleotides not matched to a gene: 13. From germline, CDR1 is LNHDA and CDR2 SQIVND (reference sequence). Here the CDR3 DNA reads TGTGCCAGTAGTATAGGACTTCAAGGACAGGGTATCTATGAGCAGTTCTTC. It encodes CASSIGLQGQGIYEQFF. Based on the CDR3 plus reference TRBV19 and TRBJ2-1, the full variable domain is DGGITQSPKYLFRKEGQNVTLSCEQNLNHDAMYWYRQDPGQGLRLIYYSQIVNDFQKGDIAEGYSVSREKKESFPLTVTSAQKNPTAFYLCASSIGLQGQGIYEQFFGPGTRLTVL.

This clonotype was counted at least ten times. The V gene is TRBV6-4, the J gene TRBJ1-1; D possibly corresponds to TRBD1 (6 bases). Trimming stripped 6 bases from V and 1 base from J, with 9 bases between. The CDR3 runs 13 residues. The V gene's germline CDR1 is MRHNA and CDR2 SNTAGT. The CDR3 sequence: CASSPRGNTEAFF. CDR3 DNA sequence: TGTGCCAGCAGCCCCAGGGGGAACACTGAAGCTTTCTTT.

The table lists this clonotype with many counts. The chain joins TRBV20-1 to TRBJ2-7, with D hard to call. Germline V gene data show CDR1 as DFQATT and CDR2 as SNEGSKA (reference sequence). The V gene lost 1 base and the J gene lost 6 bases, with 16 bases spanning the gap. This CDR3 is 14 amino acids long. Here the CDR3 reads CSARGVFGSFEQYF. CDR3 coding DNA: TGCAGTGCTAGAGGGGTATTCGGTAGTTTCGAGCAGTACTTC.

J is TRBJ1-1 and V is TRBV15; D not certain. Trimming took off 3 bases at V and 1 base at J, with 9 bases between the two ends. The germline V gene encodes CDR1 LNHNV and CDR2 YYDKDF (reference sequence). CDR3 length equals 14 residues. CDR3 amino acids: CATSRLTQNTEAFF. The CDR3 bases are TGTGCCACCAGCAGGCTGACCCAGAACACTGAAGCTTTCTTT.

At least ten counts were recorded for this clonotype. This chain links TRBV20-1 with TRBJ2-7; 7 nucleotides match TRBD1. V lost 5 bases, J lost 3 bases, and 7 bases stayed unmatched. The CDR3 is made up of 13 amino acids. CDR1 is DFQATT, CDR2 SNEGSKA, per germline (reference sequence). The DNA for the CDR3 is TGCAGTGCTTATCGACAGGGAATCTACGAGCAGTACTTC. Its translation is CSAYRQGIYEQYF.

This clonotype was observed many times. This chain uses TRBV19 with TRBJ2-6; D uncertain. The CDR3 contains 15 residues. Germline V lookup: CDR1 LNHDA, CDR2 SQIVND (reference sequence). V was cut by 3 bases and J by 2 bases, with 8 bases left in between. CDR3 residues: CASSMTDPGANVLTF. CDR3 in DNA: TGTGCCAGTAGTATGACGGATCCTGGGGCCAACGTCCTGACTTTC.

This clonotype was picked up many times. V is TRBV6-5 and J is TRBJ2-7; D might be TRBD1 (7 bases). This CDR3 has 20 residues. Germline CDR1 reads MNHEY; CDR2 reads SVGAGI. Deletions cut 0 bases from V and 3 bases from J, with 27 bases between. This CDR3 reads CASSYSNPRGRRGRLYEQYF. For the CDR3, the DNA is TGTGCCAGCAGTTACTCGAACCCCCGGGGTAGGAGGGGGCGCCTCTACGAGCAGTACTTC.

The J gene is TRBJ1-4, the V gene TRBV2; the D is unclear. The V gene lost 8 bases and the J gene lost 7 bases, with 11 bases spanning the gap. The V gene's germline CDR1 is SNHLY and CDR2 FYNNEI. The CDR3 extends over 12 amino acids. In DNA form, the CDR3 reads TGTGCCAGCCTTGGGTTGGGTGAAAAACTGTTTTTT. Protein sequence: CASLGLGEKLFF.

This clonotype came up many times. The chain joins TRBV7-3 to TRBJ2-2, with TRBD1 as a possible D gene (6 bases). The CDR3 runs to 15 residues. Germline V gene sequence: CDR1 SGHTA, CDR2 FQGTGA. The V end was cut by 6 bases, the J end by 1 base, with 12 bases between. In DNA, the CDR3 is TGTGCCAGCAGGCAGGCAGGGGTGAACACCGGGGAGCTGTTTTTT. Amino acid sequence: CASRQAGVNTGELFF.

This clonotype occurred many times. The chain has TRBV28 and TRBJ2-7; tentatively, D is TRBD1 or TRBD2 (8 bases each). This CDR3 is 15 amino acids long. CDR1 is MDHEN, CDR2 SYDVKM, per germline. For the CDR3, the DNA is TGTGCCAGCAGCCTAGCGGGCCGGACAGGGTCCTTAATGGGCGTC. Its protein product is CASSLAGRTGSLMGV.

This clonotype was counted at least ten times. J is TRBJ2-5 and V is TRBV9; a weak D match, TRBD1 (6 bases). From germline, CDR1 is SGDLS and CDR2 YYNGEE. This CDR3 has 14 residues. The V gene lost 4 bases and the J gene lost 4 bases, with 14 bases spanning the gap. The CDR3 DNA is TGTGCCAGCAGCACCCACAGGGACGGAGAGACCCAGTACTTC. Its protein product is CASSTHRDGETQYF. Drawing the rest from reference TRBV9 and TRBJ2-5, the complete variable domain is DSGVTQTPKHLITATGQRVTLRCSPRSGDLSVYWYQQSLDQGLQFLIQYYNGEERAKGNILERFSAQQFPDLHSELNLSSLELGDSALYFCASSTHRDGETQYFGPGTRLLVL.

There are many counts of this clonotype. This chain uses TRBV7-2 with TRBJ2-5; the D gene is possibly TRBD1 (6 bases). This CDR3 has 14 amino acids. Germline V gene lookup returns CDR1 SGHTA and CDR2 FQGNSA. Trimming left V 3 bases short and J 0 bases short, with 8 bases between. CDR3 in DNA: TGTGCCAGCAGCTTCCAGGGGTACCAAGAGACCCAGTACTTC. It is translated as CASSFQGYQETQYF. Together with reference TRBV7-2 and TRBJ2-5, the CDR3 gives the full variable domain: GAGVSQSPSNKVTEKGKDVELRCDPISGHTALYWYRQSLGQGLEFLIYFQGNSAPDKSGLPSDRFSAERTGGSVSTLTIQRTQQEDSAVYLCASSFQGYQETQYFGPGTRLLVL.

This clonotype occurred many times. The chain recombines TRBV7-2 with TRBJ2-3; weak D call: TRBD1 (5 bases). Germline V lookup: CDR1 SGHTA, CDR2 FQGNSA. Trimming shortened V by 5 bases and J by 6 bases, and 12 bases separated the two germline ends. This CDR3 has 13 residues. CDR3 coding DNA: TGTGCCAGCAGCATCTCACAGGCCGATACGCAGTATTTT. The encoded protein is CASSISQADTQYF.

This clonotype was found many times. The J gene is TRBJ2-3, the V gene TRBV7-8; 11 bases are a match to TRBD1. The germline V gene encodes CDR1 SGHVS and CDR2 FQNEAQ. The CDR3 covers 17 residues. With V trimmed by 4 bases and J by 3 bases, 9 bases remained unmatched. CDR3 loop: CASSSLTWDRGTDTQYF. The CDR3 DNA reads TGTGCCAGCAGCTCACTGACTTGGGACAGGGGGACAGATACGCAGTATTTT.